These 25 T cell receptor beta chains originate from one sample sequenced in a study of shared clonotypes between healthy human individuals (dated by TCRdb to about 2020). The receptor library was made with the immunoSEQ multiplex PCR assay. Imported from immuneACCESS, the table was reduced by TCRdb to in-frame sequences with V and J called. These copies leave out some clones; in studies compared against another copy, an unresolved V gene accounts for under half, and the cause of the remainder is not known. The sample table shows about 1 million clones, and 60% to 80% are seen once. About 1.5% of the sample comes from the top ten. Specimen: memory CD4+ T cells sorted from blood. The sample's cell subset or site label, decoded: CD45RA-negative fraction. These receptors were collected from a man aged 18 to 29 in good health.

The J gene is TRBJ1-5, the V gene TRBV10-3; D gene uncertain. CDR1 and CDR2 from the germline V gene are ENHRY and SYGVKD. CDR3 size: 9 residues. The V end was cut by 7 bases, the J end by 5 bases, with 0 bases between. The CDR3 region is CAINQPQHF. The CDR3 DNA reads TGTGCCATCAATCAGCCCCAGCATTTT.

This clone was recorded once. The CDR3 reads CASRTGGGMSNQPQHF. DNA of the CDR3: TGTGCCAGCAGGACCGGGGGGGGAATGTCCAATCAGCCCCAGCATTTT. This chain joins TRBV28 and TRBJ1-5, with TRBD1 as a possible D gene (5 bases). With 6 bases removed from V and 3 bases from J, the gap between germline ends came to 18 bases. The CDR3 is 16 amino acids. CDR1 and CDR2 from the germline V gene are MDHEN and SYDVKM.

This clone was observed a few times. The gene calls are TRBV2 and TRBJ1-1; no clear D gene. V lost 8 bases to trimming and J lost 1 base, with 11 bases between them. The germline V gene has CDR1 SNHLY and CDR2 FYNNEI. The CDR3 extends over 13 amino acids. The CDR3 DNA reads as TGTGCCAGCTCCCCCCGCCAGAACACTGAAGCTTTCTTT. Translation: CASSPRQNTEAFF. Drawing the rest from reference TRBV2 and TRBJ1-1, the complete variable domain is EPEVTQTPSHQVTQMGQEVILRCVPISNHLYFYWYRQILGQKVEFLVSFYNNEISEKSEIFDDQFSVERPDGSNFTLKIRSTKLEDSAMYFCASSPRQNTEAFFGQGTRLTVV.

The chain uses TRBV19 and TRBJ2-7; D call uncertain. The germline V gene has CDR1 LNHDA and CDR2 SQIVND (reference sequence). With 0 bases removed from V and 3 bases from J, the gap between germline ends came to 9 bases. There are 14 residues in the CDR3. The CDR3 region is CASSIEGKYYEQYF. In DNA, the CDR3 is TGTGCCAGTAGTATAGAGGGCAAATACTACGAGCAGTACTTC.

The chain has TRBV18 and TRBJ1-4; 9 nucleotides match TRBD1. This CDR3 is built from 18 residues. Per germline, CDR1 KGHSH and CDR2 LQKENI. V trimming: 0 bases; J trimming: 1 base; junction bases outside the gene matches: 6. The CDR3 DNA reads TGTGCCAGCTCACCACCGGTGGGACAGGGTTTAACTAATGAAAAACTGTTTTTT. Its protein is CASSPPVGQGLTNEKLFF.

The chain joins TRBV10-1 to TRBJ1-4, with TRBD1 matching over 7 bases. Germline loops: CDR1 WNHNN, CDR2 SYGVQD (reference sequence). V gave up 3 bases and J gave up 7 bases; unmatched junction bases: 8. The CDR3 sequence is 15 residues long. This chain's CDR3 is CASSDYRGRSEKLFF. The DNA of the CDR3 is TGCGCCAGCAGTGATTACAGGGGAAGGAGTGAAAAACTGTTTTTT.

The V gene is TRBV7-6, the J gene TRBJ2-7; D might be TRBD2 (6 bases). CDR3 length equals 13 residues. From germline, CDR1 is SGHVS and CDR2 FNYEAQ. V lost 5 bases and J lost 5, with 13 bases in between. In nucleotides, the CDR3 is TGTGCCAGCAGCCCTTGGGGGAGGAACGAGCAGTACTTC. It codes for CASSPWGRNEQYF.

In nucleotides, the CDR3 is TGTGCTAGTGGTTTGTTGGGAGATACGCAGTATTTT. It is translated as CASGLLGDTQYF. The gene calls are TRBV12-5 and TRBJ2-3; no clear D. The CDR3 extends over 12 amino acids. Trimming removed 2 bases at V and 5 bases at J, with 5 bases between. CDR1 and CDR2 (germline): LGHNT, FRNRAP. The variable domain in full, completed from reference TRBV12-5 and TRBJ2-3, reads DARVTQTPRHKVTEMGQEVTMRCQPILGHNTVFWYRQTMMQGLELLAYFRNRAPLDDSGMPKDRFSAEMPDATLATLKIQPSEPRDSAVYFCASGLLGDTQYFGPGTRLTVL.

The chain has TRBV10-2 and TRBJ2-5; D tentatively reads TRBD1 or TRBD2 (5 bases each). Germline assignment: CDR1 WSHSY and CDR2 SAAADI. Trimming stripped 3 bases from V and 7 bases from J, with 24 bases between. The CDR3 has 17 amino acids. The DNA for the CDR3 is TGCGCCAGCAGTGACCCGACCGGGACCAGCCTCCGGTGGACCCAGTACTTC. Translating gives CASSDPTGTSLRWTQYF.

The rearrangement joins TRBV5-6 to TRBJ1-5, with TRBD1 identical over 7 bases. J gave up 11 bases and V 0 bases, and 14 bases lay outside the gene matches. CDR1 and CDR2 from the germline V gene are SGHDT and YYEEEE. CDR3 length equals 16 residues. CDR3 residues: CASSLDRGSSGGAQHF. CDR3 DNA sequence: TGTGCCAGCAGCTTGGACAGGGGTTCTTCGGGGGGAGCCCAGCATTTT.

This chain links TRBV6-6 with TRBJ1-2; TRBD1 matches 7 bases. Germline V gene data show CDR1 as MNHNY and CDR2 as SVGAGI (reference sequence). The J segment lost 3 bases and the V segment lost 3 bases, leaving 10 bases of the junction unmatched. The CDR3 runs to 16 residues. In nucleotides, the CDR3 is TGTGCCAGCAGTTATGTTCCCGGGACAGTAGACTATGGCTACACCTTC. Its protein is CASSYVPGTVDYGYTF.

This rearrangement joins TRBV11-2 to TRBJ2-7, with 7 bases that match TRBD2. Germline CDR1 SGHAT, CDR2 FQNNGV. The J segment lost 7 bases and the V segment lost 4 bases, leaving 13 bases of the junction unmatched. CDR3 length: 15 amino acids. The CDR3: CASSWGGGAFSEQYF. The CDR3, as DNA: TGTGCCAGCAGCTGGGGCGGGGGAGCCTTTTCGGAGCAGTACTTC.

This clone came up once. This sequence joins TRBV4-3 and TRBJ1-2; 11 nucleotides line up with TRBD1. V lost 5 bases and J lost 8; bases outside the gene matches: 4. From germline, CDR1 is LGHNA and CDR2 YSLEER. CDR3 size: 13 residues. This CDR3 reads CASSFRDRGGYTF. The CDR3 DNA is TGCGCCAGCAGCTTCCGGGACAGGGGGGGCTACACCTTC.

This clone was found a few times. This rearrangement joins TRBV20-1 to TRBJ1-1; D is unresolved. The germline V and J ends were trimmed by 0 bases and 8 bases, with 7 bases remaining between them. The CDR3 is made up of 11 amino acids. Germline CDR1 is DFQATT and CDR2 is SNEGSKA (reference sequence). The CDR3 sequence is CSARDQTEAFF. The CDR3 bases are TGCAGTGCTAGAGATCAAACAGAAGCTTTCTTT.

Details on this clone: Since a far larger clone is one base different, this is likely a read error. The chain recombines TRBV5-6 with TRBJ2-4, with D tentatively TRBD2 (6 bases). Germline V gene lookup returns CDR1 SGHDT and CDR2 YYEEEE. The CDR3 is 13 residues long. CDR3 DNA: TGTGCCAGCAGCTTGGCGGGGGTGAACATTCAGCACTTC. It encodes CASSLAGVNIQHF.

V and J are TRBV18 and TRBJ1-1; D is unclear. The germline V gene has CDR1 KGHSH and CDR2 LQKENI. The CDR3 sequence is 11 residues long. The V end lost 2 bases, the J end lost 7 bases, and 5 bases lay between the germline ends. The chain's CDR3 is CASSPSVEAFF. The CDR3 DNA follows: TGTGCCAGCTCACCATCCGTTGAAGCTTTCTTT.

The CDR3 DNA reads TGTGCCTGGAGGCCCTTACAGGGGGCGGCCTACGAGCAGTACTTC. This codes for CAWRPLQGAAYEQYF. The chain combines TRBV30 with TRBJ2-7; 9 bases are shared with TRBD1. Germline CDR1 GTSNPN, CDR2 SVGIG (reference sequence). The CDR3 spans 15 residues. With 3 bases clipped from V and 2 bases from J, the junction kept 8 bases outside the gene matches.

V and J are TRBV2 and TRBJ2-7, with 8 bases that match TRBD2. Germline-derived CDR1 and CDR2 are SNHLY and FYNNEI. Trimming removed 3 bases from V and 9 bases from J; junction bases left unmatched: 16. CDR3 length: 16 residues. Here the CDR3 reads CASSEHQAGAKKTQYF. The CDR3, as DNA: TGTGCCAGCAGTGAGCACCAAGCGGGAGCGAAGAAGACGCAGTACTTC.

The V call is TRBV18, the J call TRBJ2-7; D remains ambiguous. CDR1 and CDR2 (germline): KGHSH, LQKENI. There are 16 residues in the CDR3. The V end lost 3 bases, the J end lost 0 bases, and 15 bases lay between the germline ends. The CDR3 protein is CASSPGVDGASYEQYF. CDR3 coding DNA: TGTGCCAGCTCACCTGGGGTGGACGGAGCCTCCTACGAGCAGTACTTC.

The chain links TRBV18 to TRBJ2-1; 8 bases map to TRBD2. Germline V gene lookup returns CDR1 KGHSH and CDR2 LQKENI. The CDR3 length is 15 residues. With V trimmed by 6 bases and J by 1 base, 5 bases remained unmatched. For the CDR3, the DNA is TGTGCCAGCTCCCCCGGGGGGGGATCCTACAATGAGCAGTTCTTC. It yields the protein CASSPGGGSYNEQFF.

The rearrangement uses TRBV28 and TRBJ1-5; D might be TRBD1 (5 bases). Trimming removed 3 bases at V and 1 base at J, with 10 bases between. This CDR3 is built from 15 residues. Germline V CDR1 and CDR2: MDHEN, SYDVKM. The CDR3 is CASSFRVESNQPQHF. In DNA form, the CDR3 reads TGTGCCAGCAGTTTCAGGGTAGAAAGCAATCAGCCCCAGCATTTT. Filled out from reference TRBV28 and TRBJ1-5, the complete variable domain reads DVKVTQSSRYLVKRTGEKVFLECVQDMDHENMFWYRQDPGLGLRLIYFSYDVKMKEKGDIPEGYSVSREKKERFSLILESASTNQTSMYLCASSFRVESNQPQHFGDGTRLSIL.

This sequence joins TRBV5-1 and TRBJ2-5; D call uncertain. The germline CDR1 and CDR2 sequences are SGHRS and YFSETQ. The CDR3 spans 13 residues. The V and J ends lost 5 bases and 4 bases respectively, with 12 bases between them. As DNA, the CDR3 is TGCGCCAGCAGTTTCGGTTTGCGAGAGACCCAGTACTTC. Translation: CASSFGLRETQYF.

The genes are TRBV19 and TRBJ2-1, with a tentative D call TRBD1 (5 bases). Germline V gene sequence: CDR1 LNHDA, CDR2 SQIVND (reference sequence). Trimming cost V 0 bases and J 4 bases, with 19 bases left between them. There are 18 residues in the CDR3. The CDR3 region is CASSIDAAVKGFYNEQFF. The CDR3 DNA reads as TGTGCCAGTAGTATAGATGCGGCAGTGAAGGGGTTTTACAATGAGCAGTTCTTC.

A few counts support this clone. The chain recombines TRBV14 with TRBJ2-7; tentative D call: TRBD2 (5 bases). There are 13 residues in the CDR3. Trimming took 4 bases from V and 12 from J, leaving 19 bases between them. CDR1 is SGHDN, CDR2 FVKESK, per germline. CDR3 nucleotide sequence: TGTGCCAGCAGCCCCACGGGAACGACGGTTTGGTACTTC. It yields the protein CASSPTGTTVWYF.

V is TRBV10-1 and J is TRBJ2-2, with D possibly matching TRBD1 (5 bases). This CDR3 spans 16 amino acids. Germline V gene sequence: CDR1 WNHNN, CDR2 SYGVQD (reference sequence). V was clipped by 1 base and J by 6 bases, with 15 bases between them. CDR3 sequence: CASSELQAANAGELFF. CDR3 coding DNA: TGCGCCAGCAGTGAGTTACAGGCTGCTAACGCCGGGGAGCTGTTTTTT.